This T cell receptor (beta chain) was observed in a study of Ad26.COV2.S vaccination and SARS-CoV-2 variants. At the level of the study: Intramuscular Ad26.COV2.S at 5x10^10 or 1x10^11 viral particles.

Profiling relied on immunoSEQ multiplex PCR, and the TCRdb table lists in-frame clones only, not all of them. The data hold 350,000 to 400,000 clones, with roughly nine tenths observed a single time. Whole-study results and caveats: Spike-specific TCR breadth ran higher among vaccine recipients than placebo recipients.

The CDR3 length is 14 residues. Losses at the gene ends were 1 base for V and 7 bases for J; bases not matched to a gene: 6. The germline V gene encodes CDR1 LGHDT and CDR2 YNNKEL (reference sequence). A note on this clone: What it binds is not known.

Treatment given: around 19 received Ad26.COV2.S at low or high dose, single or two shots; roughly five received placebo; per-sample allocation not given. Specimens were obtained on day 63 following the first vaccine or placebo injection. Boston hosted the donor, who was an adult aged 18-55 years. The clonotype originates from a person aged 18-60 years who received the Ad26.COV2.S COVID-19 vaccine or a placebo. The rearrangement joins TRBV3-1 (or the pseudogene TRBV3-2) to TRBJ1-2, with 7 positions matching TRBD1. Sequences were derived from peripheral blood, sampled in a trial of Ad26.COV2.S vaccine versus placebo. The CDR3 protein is CASSQGQGARGYTF. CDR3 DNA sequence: TGTGCCAGCAGCCAAGGACAGGGAGCGCGTGGCTACACCTTC.